Sequencing of this T cell receptor (beta chain) was carried out in a study of technical replicates of blood from a few donors (dated by TCRdb to about 2017). Ends trimmed: V by 6 bases, J by 7 bases; bases unmatched to a gene: 6. From the germline V gene, CDR1 is SNHLY and CDR2 is FYNNEI. Inclusive of the bounding cysteine and phenylalanine, the CDR3 is 14 residues long. Only the CDR3 DNA is retained, 42 bases long and in frame from the first base. Library construction relied on the immunoSEQ multiplex PCR assay. The immuneACCESS repertoire file appears here via TCRdb, limited to in-frame rearrangements. These files lack a portion of the clones; in checked studies, under half of the deficit traces to unresolved V genes, and the cause of the others is not known. Here the sample has about 74,000 clones; roughly four fifths occur a single time. Around 4% of the sample lies in the top ten. Note on this clone: What antigen it recognizes has not been identified. The sample holds no much larger clone one base away, and base qualities are not on file.

Specimen: PBMCs. The TCR comes from a human donor in good health. Some clones in this sample may be carry-over from other donors' samples. In this chain, TRBV2 is recombined with TRBJ1-5, with TRBD1 matching 10 junction bases. This receptor carries the CDR3 CASSQTGGVQPQHF. In nucleotide form, the sequence is TGTGCCAGCAGCCAGACAGGGGGCGTGCAGCCCCAGCATTTT.